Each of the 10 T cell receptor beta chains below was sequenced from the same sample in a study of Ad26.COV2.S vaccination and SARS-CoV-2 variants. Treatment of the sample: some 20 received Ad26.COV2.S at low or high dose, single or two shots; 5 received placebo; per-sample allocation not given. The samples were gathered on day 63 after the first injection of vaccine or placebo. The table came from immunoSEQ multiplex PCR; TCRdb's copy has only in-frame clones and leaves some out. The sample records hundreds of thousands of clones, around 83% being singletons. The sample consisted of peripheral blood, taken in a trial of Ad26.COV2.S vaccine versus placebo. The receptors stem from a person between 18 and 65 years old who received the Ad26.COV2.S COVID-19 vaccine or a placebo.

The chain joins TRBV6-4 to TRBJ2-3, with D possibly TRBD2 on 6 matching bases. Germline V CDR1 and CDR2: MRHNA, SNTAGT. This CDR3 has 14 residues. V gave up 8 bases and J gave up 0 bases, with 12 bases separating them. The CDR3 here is CASATGTSTDTQYF. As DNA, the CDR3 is TGTGCCAGCGCGACCGGGACTAGCACAGATACGCAGTATTTT.

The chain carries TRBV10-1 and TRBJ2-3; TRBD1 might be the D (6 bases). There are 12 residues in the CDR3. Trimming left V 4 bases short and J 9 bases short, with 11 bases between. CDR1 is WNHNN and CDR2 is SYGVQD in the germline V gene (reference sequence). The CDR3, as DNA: TGCGCCAGCAGTGGGACAGTAGAAACGCAGTATTTT. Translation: CASSGTVETQYF.

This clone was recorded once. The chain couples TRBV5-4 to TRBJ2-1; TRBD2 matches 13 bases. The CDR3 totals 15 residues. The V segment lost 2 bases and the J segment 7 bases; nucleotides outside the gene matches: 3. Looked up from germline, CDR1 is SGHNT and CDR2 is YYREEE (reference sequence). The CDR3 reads CASSFPLAGGNEQFF. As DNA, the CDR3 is TGTGCCAGCAGCTTTCCACTAGCGGGGGGGAATGAGCAGTTCTTC.

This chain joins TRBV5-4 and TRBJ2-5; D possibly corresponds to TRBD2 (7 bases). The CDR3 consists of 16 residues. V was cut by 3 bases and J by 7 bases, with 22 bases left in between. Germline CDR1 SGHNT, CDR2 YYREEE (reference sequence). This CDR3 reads CASSSTRGGGPRTQYF. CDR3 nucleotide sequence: TGTGCCAGCAGCTCCACAAGGGGGGGAGGGCCCCGGACCCAGTACTTC.

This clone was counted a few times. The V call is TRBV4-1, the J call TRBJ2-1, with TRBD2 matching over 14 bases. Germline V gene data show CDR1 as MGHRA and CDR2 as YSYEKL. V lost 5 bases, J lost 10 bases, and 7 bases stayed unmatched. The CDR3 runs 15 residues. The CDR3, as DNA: TGCGCCAGCAGCGATAGACTAGCGGGGGGGTCCGAGCAGTTCTTC. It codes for CASSDRLAGGSEQFF.

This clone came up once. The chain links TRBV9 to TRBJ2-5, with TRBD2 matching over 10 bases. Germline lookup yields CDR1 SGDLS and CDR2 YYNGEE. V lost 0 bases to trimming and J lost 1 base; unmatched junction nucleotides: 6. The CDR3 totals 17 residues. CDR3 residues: CASSVGGSGRAQETQYF. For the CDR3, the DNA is TGTGCCAGCAGCGTAGGAGGAAGCGGGAGGGCCCAAGAGACCCAGTACTTC. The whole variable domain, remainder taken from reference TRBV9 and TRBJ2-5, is DSGVTQTPKHLITATGQRVTLRCSPRSGDLSVYWYQQSLDQGLQFLIQYYNGEERAKGNILERFSAQQFPDLHSELNLSSLELGDSALYFCASSVGGSGRAQETQYFGPGTRLLVL.

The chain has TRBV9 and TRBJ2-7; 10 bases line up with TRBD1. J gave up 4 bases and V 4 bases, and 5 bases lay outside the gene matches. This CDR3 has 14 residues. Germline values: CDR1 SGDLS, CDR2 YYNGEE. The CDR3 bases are TGTGCCAGCAGCTCCGGGACAGGGGCTTACGAGCAGTACTTC. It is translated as CASSSGTGAYEQYF.

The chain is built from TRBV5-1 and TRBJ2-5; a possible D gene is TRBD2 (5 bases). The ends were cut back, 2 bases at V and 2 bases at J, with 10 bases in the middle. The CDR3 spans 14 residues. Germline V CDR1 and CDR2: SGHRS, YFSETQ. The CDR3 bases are TGCGCCAGCAGCTTTGGAGGTTCACAAGAGACCCAGTACTTC. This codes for CASSFGGSQETQYF.

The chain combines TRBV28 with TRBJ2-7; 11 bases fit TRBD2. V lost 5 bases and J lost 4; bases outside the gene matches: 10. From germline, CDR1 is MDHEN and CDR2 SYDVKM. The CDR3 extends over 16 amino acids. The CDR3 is CASSDPSGRIEYEQYF. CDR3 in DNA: TGTGCCAGCAGTGACCCTAGCGGGAGGATTGAGTACGAGCAGTACTTC.

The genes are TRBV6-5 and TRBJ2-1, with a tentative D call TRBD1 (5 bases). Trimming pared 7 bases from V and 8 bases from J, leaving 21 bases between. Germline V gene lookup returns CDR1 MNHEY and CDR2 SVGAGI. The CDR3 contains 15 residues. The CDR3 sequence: CASTDTLSTRDEQFF. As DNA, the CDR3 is TGTGCCAGCACCGACACGCTCTCCACCAGGGATGAGCAGTTCTTC.